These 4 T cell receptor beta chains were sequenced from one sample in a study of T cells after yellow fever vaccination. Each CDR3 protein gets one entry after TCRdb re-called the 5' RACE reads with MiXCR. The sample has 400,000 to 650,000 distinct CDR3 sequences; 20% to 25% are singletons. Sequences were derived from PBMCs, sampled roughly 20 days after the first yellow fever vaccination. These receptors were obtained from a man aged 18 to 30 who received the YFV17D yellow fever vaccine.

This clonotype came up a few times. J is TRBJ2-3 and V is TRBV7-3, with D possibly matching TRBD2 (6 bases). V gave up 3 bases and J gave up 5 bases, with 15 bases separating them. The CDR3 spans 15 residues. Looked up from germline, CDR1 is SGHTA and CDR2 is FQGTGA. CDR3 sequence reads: CASSLSSSGGDTQYF. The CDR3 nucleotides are TGTGCCAGCAGCTTGAGTTCCTCCGGGGGAGATACGCAGTATTTT.

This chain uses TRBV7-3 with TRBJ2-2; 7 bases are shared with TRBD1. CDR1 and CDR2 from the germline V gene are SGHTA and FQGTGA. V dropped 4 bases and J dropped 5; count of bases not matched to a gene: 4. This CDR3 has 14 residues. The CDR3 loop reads CASSSDRDTGELFF. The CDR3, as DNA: TGTGCCAGCAGCTCAGACAGGGATACCGGGGAGCTGTTTTTT.

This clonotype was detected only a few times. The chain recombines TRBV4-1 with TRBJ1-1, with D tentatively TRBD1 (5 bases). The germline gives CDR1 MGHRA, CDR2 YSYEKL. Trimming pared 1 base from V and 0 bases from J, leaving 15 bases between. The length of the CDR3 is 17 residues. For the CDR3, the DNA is TGCGCCAGCAGCCAAGCTTCGCAGGGATCGATGAACACTGAAGCTTTCTTT. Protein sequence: CASSQASQGSMNTEAFF.

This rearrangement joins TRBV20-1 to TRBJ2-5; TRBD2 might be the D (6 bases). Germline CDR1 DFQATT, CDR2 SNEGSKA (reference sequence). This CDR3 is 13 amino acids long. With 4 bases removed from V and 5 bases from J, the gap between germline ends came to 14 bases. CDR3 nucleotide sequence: TGCAGTGCTATGAGGGCGGGGTGGGAGACCCAGTACTTC. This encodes CSAMRAGWETQYF.